The clone carrying this T cell receptor beta chain was detected a few times. Its antigen is not known. The germline gives CDR1 LGHNA, CDR2 YNFKEQ. Trimming took off 1 base at V and 5 bases at J, with 12 bases between the two ends. This CDR3 is 16 amino acids long. The entry originates in a study of post-analysis software for immune sequencing data. Study-level background: Progressive-relapsing, secondary progressive and relapsing-remitting multiple sclerosis were among the disease courses included.

Study-wide results and limits: Included in a set of 5 or 6 TRBV segments more frequent in patients than controls were TRBV5-6, TRBV5-1 and TRBV20-1. Strong co-clustering by F measure was seen for same-batch samples.

Unique-molecular-identifier-tagged TCR beta cDNA libraries were used. TCRdb analysed the PCR reads with MiXCR anew, one entry per CDR3 protein. The table includes hundreds of thousands of distinct CDR3 sequences, less than 35% detected once. The chain uses TRBV4-2 and TRBJ1-6, with D unresolved. Input material: blood. This receptor was identified in a girl aged 10 to 17 with multiple sclerosis. This CDR3 is CASSQVTAANNSPLHF. CDR3 sequence (DNA): TGTGCCAGCAGCCAAGTGACCGCCGCAAATAATTCACCCCTCCACTTT.